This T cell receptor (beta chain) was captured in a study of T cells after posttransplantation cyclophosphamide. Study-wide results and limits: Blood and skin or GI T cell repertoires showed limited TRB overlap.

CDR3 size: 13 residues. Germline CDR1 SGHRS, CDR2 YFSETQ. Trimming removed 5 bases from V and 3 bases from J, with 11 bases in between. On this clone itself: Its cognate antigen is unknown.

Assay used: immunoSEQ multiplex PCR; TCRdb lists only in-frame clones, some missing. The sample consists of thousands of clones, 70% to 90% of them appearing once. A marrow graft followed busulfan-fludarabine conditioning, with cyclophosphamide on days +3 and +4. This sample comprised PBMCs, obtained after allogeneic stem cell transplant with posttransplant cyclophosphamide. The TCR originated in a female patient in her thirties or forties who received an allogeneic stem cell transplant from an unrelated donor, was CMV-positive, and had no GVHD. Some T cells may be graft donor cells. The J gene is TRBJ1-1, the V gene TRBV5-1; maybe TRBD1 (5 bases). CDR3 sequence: CASRWARDTEAFF. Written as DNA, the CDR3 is TGCGCCAGCAGGTGGGCCAGGGACACTGAAGCTTTCTTT.